This TCR beta chain came from a study of blood T cells in healthy people across ages. V lost 4 bases and J lost 5, with 12 bases in between. This CDR3 contains 14 residues. Germline V gene data show CDR1 as DFQATT and CDR2 as SNEGSKA (reference sequence). With a J-beta primer mix and a sample-barcoded 5' primer, a second PCR ran about 7 to 12 cycles. TCRdb reprocessed the 5' RACE reads via MiXCR and lists one record per CDR3 protein. The sample lists 650,000 to 700,000 distinct CDR3 sequences; roughly half were seen once. A few counts support this clonotype. The antigen is undetermined. Healthy Russian Caucasian donors spanned ages about 6 to 95 years. Study findings and constraints: A greater number of naive CD4+ cells and higher diversity distinguished long-lived donors from aged donors. With donor CMV status unknown, expanded clonotype changes were possibly confounded. The study could not conclusively compare naive and antigen-experienced cells, given its unsorted PBMCs.

Sequencing was done on a sample of blood. This sequence joins TRBV20-1 and TRBJ1-6; tentatively, D is TRBD1 (5 bases). This clonotype was sampled from a woman older than 75 in good health. CDR3 in amino acids: CSANHDSNNSPLHF. CDR3 DNA sequence: TGCAGTGCTAACCATGACAGCAATAATTCACCCCTCCACTTT.